The 9 T cell receptor beta chains in this list originate from one sample, sequenced in a study of blood T cell repertoires in COVID-19 (dated by TCRdb to about 2020). The protocol used for the library was the immunoSEQ multiplex PCR assay. Here the immuneACCESS table is served through TCRdb, limited to in-frame sequences with V and J called. Missing clones are a known gap in these copies; in checked studies unresolved V genes cover under half, and the rest lacks a known reason. The sample includes about 180,000 clones, with around 87% observed a single time. The ten top clones hold about 2.7% of the sample. Sequenced: peripheral blood. The receptors here all came from a man in his forties with active or convalescent COVID-19.

Concerning this clone: The sample holds other DNA sequences that translate to the same CDR3. The chain recombines TRBV11-2 with TRBJ1-5, with D unclear. CDR1 and CDR2 (germline): SGHAT, FQNNGV. V dropped 0 bases and J dropped 2 bases, with 8 bases sitting between them. The CDR3 has 15 amino acids. The CDR3 is CASSLDPGGNQPQHF. The CDR3 DNA reads as TGTGCCAGCAGCTTAGATCCAGGTGGCAATCAGCCCCAGCATTTT.

The chain has TRBV30 and TRBJ2-3; a possible D gene is TRBD2 (7 bases). Germline CDR1 and CDR2: GTSNPN and SVGIG (reference sequence). CDR3 length: 16 residues. Trimming pared 2 bases from V and 2 bases from J, leaving 17 bases between. The CDR3, as DNA: TGTGCCTGGAGTTCGGCATGGGGGGGCTCCACAGATACGCAGTATTTT. Its translation is CAWSSAWGGSTDTQYF.

The chain has TRBV2 and TRBJ1-1; weak D call: TRBD1 (5 bases). Germline V gene sequence: CDR1 SNHLY, CDR2 FYNNEI. V was trimmed by 4 bases and J by 4 bases, leaving 10 bases between them. This CDR3 comprises 13 residues. The CDR3 loop reads CASSVGGTTEAFF. For the CDR3, the DNA is TGTGCCAGCAGTGTGGGGGGGACCACTGAAGCTTTCTTT.

The chain is built from TRBV6-1 and TRBJ1-2, with D perhaps TRBD1 (6 bases). The CDR3 covers 13 residues. CDR1 and CDR2 (germline): MNHNS, SASEGT. The V gene lost 2 bases and the J gene lost 5 bases, with 9 bases spanning the gap. DNA of the CDR3: TGTGCCAGCAGTGAAATGGACAGATATGGCTACACCTTC. Amino acids: CASSEMDRYGYTF.

This chain uses TRBV19 with TRBJ2-5; 10 positions agree with TRBD1. The CDR3 spans 13 residues. V gave up 7 bases and J gave up 7 bases; unmatched junction bases: 6. Germline CDR1 is LNHDA and CDR2 is SQIVND (reference sequence). The CDR3 protein is CASTGRTGGTQYF. CDR3 nucleotides: TGTGCCAGTACGGGGAGGACAGGGGGGACCCAGTACTTC.

The chain couples TRBV7-9 to TRBJ2-2; TRBD1 agrees at 10 bases. Losses at the gene ends were 5 bases for V and 6 bases for J; bases not matched to a gene: 12. This CDR3 has 17 amino acids. Germline V gene data show CDR1 as SEHNR and CDR2 as FQNEAQ (reference sequence). The CDR3 protein is CASSPTGQGFWAGELFF. CDR3 sequence (DNA): TGTGCCAGCAGCCCGACGGGACAGGGGTTTTGGGCCGGGGAGCTGTTTTTT.

This chain links TRBV7-8 with TRBJ2-5; D gene unclear. CDR3 length: 11 amino acids. V lost 3 bases, J lost 5 bases, and 4 bases lay in between. Germline V gene data show CDR1 as SGHVS and CDR2 as FQNEAQ. The CDR3 loop reads CASSFRETQYF. Written as DNA, the CDR3 is TGTGCCAGCAGCTTCCGTGAGACCCAGTACTTC.

The V call is TRBV7-9, the J call TRBJ2-7, with unresolved D. This CDR3 spans 13 amino acids. V was shortened by 0 bases and J by 9 bases, with 12 bases between the two germline ends. Germline CDR1 SEHNR, CDR2 FQNEAQ (reference sequence). CDR3 in amino acids: CASSLAGTPGQYF. DNA for the CDR3: TGTGCCAGCAGCTTAGCCGGCACCCCGGGGCAGTACTTC.

The chain couples TRBV11-2 to TRBJ2-1; TRBD2 is a possible D gene (6 bases). The CDR3 consists of 16 residues. V was clipped by 8 bases and J by 4 bases, with 21 bases between them. Germline V gene data show CDR1 as SGHAT and CDR2 as FQNNGV. Here the CDR3 reads CASSHRGDWSYNEQFF. The CDR3 DNA sequence: TGTGCCAGCTCCCATCGAGGGGACTGGTCATACAATGAGCAGTTCTTC. Full variable domain (remainder filled in from reference TRBV11-2 and TRBJ2-1): EAGVAQSPRYKIIEKRQSVAFWCNPISGHATLYWYQQILGQGPKLLIQFQNNGVVDDSQLPKDRFSAERLKGVDSTLKIQPAKLEDSAVYLCASSHRGDWSYNEQFFGPGTRLTVL.